This entry describes one T cell receptor beta chain. The sample is drawn from a study of naive and memory T cell subsets. The CDR3 has 13 amino acids. Trimming took 2 bases from V and 11 from J; bases not matched to a gene: 4. The V gene's germline CDR1 is MNHNY and CDR2 SVGAGI (reference sequence). Both TRBC1 and TRBC2 were covered by a beta constant-region primer of two equimolar oligonucleotides. The ligated cDNA underwent four PCR rounds using SP2 and nested alpha and beta constant-region primers. TCRdb analysed the UMI-ligation and nested PCR reads with MiXCR anew, one entry per CDR3 protein. This sample carries about 120,000 distinct CDR3 sequences, 36% of them seen once, and the ten largest clones take roughly 0.86%.

The source is a human donor in good health. The chain couples TRBV6-6 to TRBJ1-4; TRBD1 matches 8 bases. The sample comprised central memory CD4+ T cells from blood. The CDR3 region is CASSYAGGEKLFF. The CDR3 DNA reads TGTGCCAGCAGTTACGCAGGGGGCGAGAAACTGTTTTTT.